This paragraph covers one T cell receptor beta chain sequence. Method: immunoSEQ multiplex PCR; TCRdb's copy keeps in-frame clones and lacks some. The sample comprises about 16,000 clones, over 75% of which are singletons, and 22% rests with the top ten. The data originate from a study of T cells in tumors after PD-1 blockade. Overall study context: Patients had no prior checkpoint blockade, systemic immunosuppressants, or anti-cancer therapy within 4 weeks. Treatment was either pembrolizumab 200 mg every 3 weeks or cemiplimab 350 mg every 2 weeks.

Template: tumor biopsy or peripheral blood genomic DNA, 616-6,004 ng per sample. From germline, CDR1 is WSHSY and CDR2 SAAADI. The trim removed 6 bases at V and 2 bases at J, leaving 5 bases unmatched. The CDR3 is 14 residues long. This clonotype originated in a human donor with basal cell carcinoma. The rearrangement links TRBV10-2 to TRBJ2-5; 8 positions agree with TRBD2. The sequencing used PBMCs, collected after anti-PD-1 treatment. The CDR3 region is CASSVAGHQETQYF. CDR3 sequence (DNA): TGCGCCAGCAGCGTAGCGGGGCATCAAGAGACCCAGTACTTC.